The T cell receptor beta chain under discussion was sequenced for a study of cytomegalovirus exposure and HLA in healthy donors. The germline gives CDR1 SGHTA, CDR2 FQGTGA. There are 14 residues in the CDR3. The trim removed 6 bases at V and 3 bases at J, leaving 2 bases unmatched. To note about this clone: Its antigen is unknown.

Primers included in the PCR were 60 Vbeta and 13 Jbeta primers. Per the study methods: The authors later counted 70 million to 85 million unique TCR beta chains, roughly 11 million of them shared. Generated by immunoSEQ multiplex PCR, the TCRdb table keeps only in-frame clones and is missing some. V and J calls and clone size are copied from that table; D and trimming were computed from the DNA. Altogether some 190,000 clones are present, approximately 80% being singletons, with the ten largest covering 1% to 1.5%. General study findings and limits: Confirmation was obtained in vitro that three CMV-associated chains are specific for CMV antigens. Being indistinguishable, some V segments were excluded, TRBV6-2 and TRBV6-3 among them. Cytomegalovirus association was assigned to under 200 TCR beta chains.

Sequencing input: PBMCs. The sequence was obtained from a boy aged 2 to 9 in good health and CMV-seronegative. This chain connects TRBV7-3 to TRBJ2-1; 10 nucleotides align to TRBD1. Here the CDR3 DNA reads TGTGCCAGCAGTCGGACAGGGGGCTACAATGAGCAGTTCTTC. Residues: CASSRTGGYNEQFF.